This T cell receptor beta chain was observed in a study of memory CD4+ T cells and cytomegalovirus serostatus. CDR1 and CDR2 (germline): SGHNT, YENEEA. Losses at the gene ends were 5 bases for V and 4 bases for J; bases not matched to a gene: 4. The CDR3 loop spans 13 amino acids. The repertoire was sequenced with immunoSEQ multiplex PCR; TCRdb's copy has only in-frame clones and lacks some. The data show about 57,000 clones, more than 60% seen once. Single viable CD3+CD4+CD8-CD45RO+ cells were sorted as the memory CD4+ T cells. The chain carries TRBV11-3 and TRBJ2-7; 8 nucleotides align to TRBD1. Sequences were obtained from memory CD4+ T cells from blood. This TCR was sampled from an adult in good health and CMV-seronegative. The CDR3 protein is CASSAGTGYEQYF. As DNA, the CDR3 is TGTGCCAGCAGCGCCGGGACAGGTTACGAGCAGTACTTC.